The 14 T cell receptor beta chains below come from one sample, sequenced in a study of blood T cells in healthy people across ages (dated by TCRdb to the mid-2010s). The library was made by 5' RACE. Sequencing took place on an Illumina HiSeq 2500. A second PCR of roughly 6 to 12 cycles was performed with a sample-barcoded 5' primer and a J-beta primer mix. TCRdb cleaned the public reads at Q25 with fastp, built clones with MiXCR and kept in-frame beta chains. When rows share a CDR3 protein, they turn into one entry using the most common DNA and genes. Across this sample there are 1.4 million or so distinct CDR3 sequences, with around 40% seen only once. Just over 4% of the sample is taken by the ten largest. The sample was blood. The receptors come from a woman younger than 35 in good health.

This clonotype was seen more than once but under ten times. This chain links TRBV29-1 with TRBJ2-3, with TRBD2 identical over 7 bases. The CDR3 contains 13 residues. Germline values: CDR1 SQVTM, CDR2 ANQGSEA. Losses at the gene ends were 4 bases for V and 3 bases for J; bases not matched to a gene: 4. As DNA, the CDR3 is TGCAGCGTTGCTCGGGAGGCTACAGATACGCAGTATTTT. Translating it yields CSVAREATDTQYF.

This sequence joins TRBV28 and TRBJ2-5, with D maybe TRBD2 (6 bases). There are 14 residues in the CDR3. Germline CDR1 reads MDHEN; CDR2 reads SYDVKM. The V end lost 8 bases, the J end lost 3 bases, and 16 bases lay between the germline ends. Here the CDR3 DNA reads TGTGCCAGCTGGGGGTTCGTAGCGGAAGAGACCCAGTACTTC. Amino acids: CASWGFVAEETQYF. The full variable domain, with the rest looked up from reference TRBV28 and TRBJ2-5, is DVKVTQSSRYLVKRTGEKVFLECVQDMDHENMFWYRQDPGLGLRLIYFSYDVKMKEKGDIPEGYSVSREKKERFSLILESASTNQTSMYLCASWGFVAEETQYFGPGTRLLVL.

The V and J genes are TRBV27 and TRBJ1-2; D gene unclear. The CDR3 runs 13 residues. Trimming took 3 bases from V and 10 from J, leaving 15 bases between them. CDR1 and CDR2 (germline): MNHEY, SMNVEV (reference sequence). CDR3 in DNA: TGTGCCAGCAGTTTGTCCTGGAGCCATGACTACACCTTC. It is translated as CASSLSWSHDYTF.

This clonotype was recorded a few times. The chain carries TRBV2 and TRBJ2-5; D is unresolved. The CDR3 length is 13 residues. Looked up from germline, CDR1 is SNHLY and CDR2 is FYNNEI. V lost 4 bases and J lost 5, with 11 bases in between. The CDR3 region has the DNA TGTGCCAGCAGTGGGAATAGCTGGGAGACCCAGTACTTC. Translated, it gives CASSGNSWETQYF.

The J gene is TRBJ2-1, the V gene TRBV21-1; the table's TRBD1 call for D was not verified on the DNA. TRBV21-1 is reported as a pseudogene. This CDR3 spans 16 amino acids. The DNA of the CDR3 is TGTGCCAGCAGCATACGACAGGGGGCTGTCTACAATGAGCAGTTCTTC. Residues: CASSIRQGAVYNEQFF.

The V gene is TRBV4-3, the J gene TRBJ2-7; TRBD1 or TRBD2 may be the D gene (5 bases each). The CDR3 totals 15 residues. The V gene lost 2 bases and the J gene lost 3 bases, with 14 bases spanning the gap. Germline V gene sequence: CDR1 LGHNA, CDR2 YSLEER. CDR3: CASSQSERGDYEQYF. The CDR3 DNA reads TGCGCCAGCAGCCAATCCGAGAGAGGGGACTACGAGCAGTACTTC.

The V and J genes are TRBV10-3 and TRBJ1-6, with 8 bases that match TRBD1. Germline V gene data show CDR1 as ENHRY and CDR2 as SYGVKD. This CDR3 spans 14 amino acids. The J segment lost 8 bases and the V segment lost 6 bases, leaving 6 bases of the junction unmatched. CDR3 loop: CAISSGQGYSPLHF. Here the CDR3 DNA reads TGTGCCATCAGCTCCGGACAGGGATATTCACCCCTCCACTTT.

The sample holds a few counts of this clonotype. This sequence joins TRBV21-1 and TRBJ2-7; the table's TRBD2 call for D was not verified on the DNA. TRBV21-1 is assigned pseudogene status. This CDR3 region has 15 residues. The CDR3, as DNA: TGTGCCAGCAGCAAAGTCAAACCATCCCCGCTGGAGCAGTACTTC. It specifies CASSKVKPSPLEQYF.

This chain connects TRBV4-3 to TRBJ2-7, with 9 bases aligning to TRBD2. The CDR3 length is 16 residues. The ends lost 3 bases at V and 7 bases at J; junction bases unmatched: 13. Germline V gene data show CDR1 as LGHNA and CDR2 as YSLEER. CDR3 loop: CASSQWKRGDYNEQYF. The CDR3 coding sequence is TGCGCCAGCAGCCAGTGGAAGCGGGGGGATTACAATGAGCAGTACTTC.

The chain couples TRBV24-1 to TRBJ2-7, with 11 bases fitting TRBD2. Trimming at V came to 4 bases and at J to 7 bases, leaving 8 bases not matched to a gene. CDR3 size: 15 residues. Germline assignment: CDR1 KGHDR and CDR2 SFDVKD. In DNA form, the CDR3 reads TGTGCCACCAGTGACGGGACTAGCGGCCACAATGAGCAGTACTTC. Its translation is CATSDGTSGHNEQYF.

As DNA, the CDR3 is TGTGCCACCAAGCGACTACCCTACAATGAGCAGTACTTC. Translated: CATKRLPYNEQYF. The genes are TRBV15 and TRBJ2-1, with D perhaps matching TRBD2 (5 bases). The end of the DNA is better explained by TRBJ2-7, so the J call may be wrong. Germline loops: CDR1 LNHNV, CDR2 YYDKDF (reference sequence). The CDR3 extends over 13 amino acids.

The chain couples TRBV9 to TRBJ2-1, with 8 bases fitting TRBD2. The CDR3 consists of 16 residues. Germline V gene lookup returns CDR1 SGDLS and CDR2 YYNGEE. The V segment lost 3 bases and the J segment 5 bases; nucleotides outside the gene matches: 10. The CDR3 nucleotides read TGTGCCAGCAGCGGAAGCATAGCGGGGCACAACAATGAGCAGTTCTTC. Its protein is CASSGSIAGHNNEQFF.

This clonotype was detected a few times. The chain links TRBV7-2 to TRBJ2-7; 9 bases match TRBD2. CDR3 length: 18 amino acids. V was clipped by 3 bases and J by 1 base; unmatched bases: 13. Germline lookup yields CDR1 SGHTA and CDR2 FQGNSA. The CDR3 loop reads CASSFSLAGPPDSYEQYF. The CDR3 region has the DNA TGTGCCAGCAGCTTTTCCCTAGCGGGGCCTCCTGATTCCTACGAGCAGTACTTC. The full variable domain, its missing parts supplied by reference TRBV7-2 and TRBJ2-7, is GAGVSQSPSNKVTEKGKDVELRCDPISGHTALYWYRQSLGQGLEFLIYFQGNSAPDKSGLPSDRFSAERTGGSVSTLTIQRTQQEDSAVYLCASSFSLAGPPDSYEQYFGPGTRLTVT.

This chain joins TRBV15 and TRBJ2-3; TRBD2 matches 9 bases. Trimming at V came to 0 bases and at J to 4 bases, leaving 5 bases not matched to a gene. Germline lookup yields CDR1 LNHNV and CDR2 YYDKDF (reference sequence). This CDR3 has 16 amino acids. CDR3 in DNA: TGTGCCACCAGCAGAGAGGGAGCGGGAGGTTCAGATACGCAGTATTTT. As protein: CATSREGAGGSDTQYF.